The following is a T cell receptor (beta chain) sequence with its context. Sequencing was performed with immunoSEQ multiplex PCR; in TCRdb, only in-frame clones are kept and a portion is missing. The data show roughly 290,000 clones, with about 85% seen just once and 0.87% held by the top ten. The V gene lost 1 base and the J gene lost 0 bases, with 7 bases spanning the gap. The CDR3 sequence is 15 residues long. Germline CDR1 is SGHDN and CDR2 is FVKESK. These data come from a study of blood T cell repertoires in COVID-19. The sample consisted of peripheral blood. The clonotype comes from a human donor with COVID-19, enrolled during active disease. The donor label of this sample is uncertain. The rearrangement joins TRBV14 to TRBJ1-3; D might be TRBD1 (6 bases). The CDR3 bases are TGTGCCAGCAGCCAAGGACAGGTCTCTGGAAACACCATATATTTT. Its protein product is CASSQGQVSGNTIYF.